Presented here are 7 T cell receptor beta chains from one specimen sequenced in a study of shared clonotypes between healthy human individuals. Terminally differentiated effector memory CD45RA+ cells were excluded by CCR7 positive selection of CD45RO-negative cells. TCRdb's table, derived via immunoSEQ multiplex PCR, lists solely in-frame clones and lacks some. This sample yields some 580,000 clones, of which roughly 98% are seen a single time; 0.25% to 0.35% belongs to the top ten. The source material was naive CD8+ T cells sorted from blood. All receptors derive from a man aged 25 to 40 in good health.

This chain links TRBV29-1 with TRBJ2-5; a possible D gene is TRBD1 (5 bases). The CDR3 is 13 amino acids. Looked up from germline, CDR1 is SQVTM and CDR2 is ANQGSEA. V lost 3 bases, J lost 2 bases, and 10 bases lay in between. The CDR3 DNA is TGCAGCGTTGATAAGGGGATGCAAGAGACCCAGTACTTC. It specifies CSVDKGMQETQYF.

The genes are TRBV5-1 and TRBJ2-1, with 11 positions matching TRBD2. The V segment lost 4 bases and the J segment 5 bases; nucleotides outside the gene matches: 8. CDR3 length equals 16 residues. Germline CDR1 SGHRS, CDR2 YFSETQ. The CDR3 spells CASSPYGTSGDNEQFF. CDR3 coding DNA: TGCGCCAGCAGCCCGTACGGGACTAGCGGTGACAATGAGCAGTTCTTC.

This chain links TRBV6-5 with TRBJ2-1; TRBD2 matches 8 bases. V lost 6 bases and J lost 5; bases outside the gene matches: 6. The CDR3 contains 14 residues. Germline CDR1 MNHEY, CDR2 SVGAGI. In DNA form, the CDR3 reads TGTGCCAGCAGGCCGGGACTAGGGGACAATGAGCAGTTCTTC. It encodes CASRPGLGDNEQFF.

CDR3 in DNA: TGCAGCGCCGTTTCGTGGGGCTACGAGCAGTACTTC. This codes for CSAVSWGYEQYF. This chain uses TRBV29-1 with TRBJ2-7; D call uncertain. Deletions cut 7 bases from V and 3 bases from J, with 13 bases between. The CDR3 is 12 amino acids. Germline V gene sequence: CDR1 SQVTM, CDR2 ANQGSEA.

The chain joins TRBV11-2 to TRBJ2-6; D remains unclear. V shed 1 base and J shed 0 bases, with 4 bases lying between them. The CDR3 covers 15 residues. Germline V gene lookup returns CDR1 SGHAT and CDR2 FQNNGV. For the CDR3, the DNA is TGTGCCAGCAGCTTAGGATACTCTGGGGCCAACGTCCTGACTTTC. It specifies CASSLGYSGANVLTF.

The V and J genes are TRBV14 and TRBJ2-2, with 11 bases matching TRBD2. CDR1 is SGHDN, CDR2 FVKESK, per germline. The CDR3 has 21 amino acids. Unmatched junction bases numbered 15, after V lost 0 bases and J lost 3 bases. The CDR3 here is CASSQERTSGSRVWDTGELFF. In nucleotides, the CDR3 is TGTGCCAGCAGCCAAGAAAGAACTAGCGGGAGTCGGGTATGGGACACCGGGGAGCTGTTTTTT.

V and J are TRBV29-1 and TRBJ2-1; D unclear. CDR3 length equals 13 residues. V lost 2 bases and J lost 9, with 14 bases in between. Germline V gene data show CDR1 as SQVTM and CDR2 as ANQGSEA. The CDR3 nucleotides are TGCAGCGTTGAACCCAGATCCCTAAGTGAGCAGTTCTTC. Residues: CSVEPRSLSEQFF.